The 20 T cell receptor beta chains in this list originate from one sample, sequenced in a study of CD8 T cell repertoires and HIV-1 epitope variants. Their specific antigens are unknown. TCRdb's copy holds only in-frame clones and misses some; the assay was immunoSEQ multiplex PCR. The sample yields some 6,000 clones, approximately 61% seen once. The sequencing input was cultured CD8+ T cells derived from PBMCs. These receptors all come from a male donor with HIV.

V usage is TRBV7-2 and J usage is TRBJ2-7; D may be TRBD2 (6 bases). CDR1 is SGHTA and CDR2 is FQGNSA in the germline V gene. Trimming stripped 2 bases from V and 2 bases from J, with 16 bases between. The CDR3 runs to 16 residues. CDR3: CASSLTSGTFAYEQYF. The CDR3, as DNA: TGTGCCAGCAGCTTAACCTCAGGGACTTTCGCCTACGAGCAGTACTTC. Based on the CDR3 plus reference TRBV7-2 and TRBJ2-7, the full variable domain is GAGVSQSPSNKVTEKGKDVELRCDPISGHTALYWYRQSLGQGLEFLIYFQGNSAPDKSGLPSDRFSAERTGGSVSTLTIQRTQQEDSAVYLCASSLTSGTFAYEQYFGPGTRLTVT.

The V call is TRBV6-6, the J call TRBJ2-7; 7 positions agree with TRBD1. The CDR3 extends over 15 amino acids. V trimming: 6 bases; J trimming: 2 bases; junction bases outside the gene matches: 10. Looked up from germline, CDR1 is MNHNY and CDR2 is SVGAGI (reference sequence). The CDR3, as DNA: TGTGCCAGCAGCCTGACAGGGTCATTTACCTACGAGCAGTACTTC. This gives the protein CASSLTGSFTYEQYF.

The rearrangement joins TRBV28 to TRBJ2-7; tentatively, D is TRBD1 (5 bases). Germline V gives CDR1 MDHEN, CDR2 SYDVKM. Trimming removed 5 bases at V and 4 bases at J, with 18 bases between. The CDR3 extends over 15 amino acids. Here the CDR3 DNA reads TGTGCCAGCAGTCCTCTAATAGGGGTGGATTACGAGCAGTACTTC. Translating it yields CASSPLIGVDYEQYF.

This chain connects TRBV9 to TRBJ2-5; D possibly corresponds to TRBD2 (5 bases). V lost 0 bases to trimming and J lost 5 bases, with 17 bases between them. The CDR3 length is 16 residues. Germline V gene lookup returns CDR1 SGDLS and CDR2 YYNGEE. The CDR3 DNA is TGTGCCAGCAGCGTAGGGATCTGGCACTCGGGGGAGACCCAGTACTTC. Protein sequence: CASSVGIWHSGETQYF.

J is TRBJ2-2 and V is TRBV6-1; tentatively, D is TRBD1 or TRBD2 (5 bases each). V lost 8 bases and J lost 4, with 17 bases in between. The length of the CDR3 is 15 residues. The germline V gene encodes CDR1 MNHNS and CDR2 SASEGT. CDR3: CASDTGTPSTGELFF. CDR3 sequence (DNA): TGTGCCAGCGACACCGGGACCCCCTCCACCGGGGAGCTGTTTTTT.

V usage is TRBV5-6 and J usage is TRBJ1-2, with 7 bases fitting TRBD1. The CDR3 spans 14 residues. Germline V gene sequence: CDR1 SGHDT, CDR2 YYEEEE. Trimming removed 1 base from V and 4 bases from J; junction bases left unmatched: 4. This CDR3 is CASSLLQGSYGYTF. Written as DNA, the CDR3 is TGTGCCAGCAGCTTGTTACAGGGGAGCTATGGCTACACCTTC. Variable domain in full (rest from reference TRBV5-6 and TRBJ1-2): DAGVTQSPTHLIKTRGQQVTLRCSPKSGHDTVSWYQQALGQGPQFIFQYYEEEERQRGNFPDRFSGHQFPNYSSELNVNALLLGDSALYLCASSLLQGSYGYTFGSGTRLTVV.

This clone was seen only a few times. The V and J genes are TRBV27 and TRBJ2-7; D is undetermined. CDR1 is MNHEY, CDR2 SMNVEV, per germline (reference sequence). The CDR3 is 13 residues long. V was pared by 3 bases and J by 2 bases, with 8 bases between. The CDR3 DNA follows: TGTGCCAGCAGTTTTAGCAACGCCTACGAGCAGTACTTC. Amino acid sequence: CASSFSNAYEQYF.

The chain has TRBV7-9 and TRBJ2-3; weak D call: TRBD2 (6 bases). V lost 1 base and J lost 0, with 14 bases in between. The germline V gene has CDR1 SEHNR and CDR2 FQNEAQ (reference sequence). The CDR3 is 17 amino acids. CDR3 loop: CASSLDTAGPSTDTQYF. The CDR3, as DNA: TGTGCCAGCAGCTTAGACACGGCGGGACCTAGCACAGATACGCAGTATTTT.

This clone was counted a single time. The chain has TRBV5-6 and TRBJ2-5, with D possibly matching TRBD1 (5 bases). Per germline, CDR1 SGHDT and CDR2 YYEEEE. The CDR3 spans 14 residues. V was shortened by 0 bases and J by 5 bases, with 11 bases between the two germline ends. This chain's CDR3 is CASSLVQGAETQYF. Here the CDR3 DNA reads TGTGCCAGCAGCTTGGTCCAGGGTGCGGAGACCCAGTACTTC. Drawing the rest from reference TRBV5-6 and TRBJ2-5, the complete variable domain is DAGVTQSPTHLIKTRGQQVTLRCSPKSGHDTVSWYQQALGQGPQFIFQYYEEEERQRGNFPDRFSGHQFPNYSSELNVNALLLGDSALYLCASSLVQGAETQYFGPGTRLLVL.

This clone was seen once. The chain couples TRBV12-5 to TRBJ2-7; D unclear. This CDR3 comprises 12 residues. V gave up 5 bases and J gave up 6 bases, with 11 bases separating them. Germline V CDR1 and CDR2: LGHNT, FRNRAP. The CDR3 spells CASGPRLSEQYF. DNA for the CDR3: TGTGCTAGTGGTCCACGGTTGAGCGAGCAGTACTTC.

The rearrangement uses TRBV19 and TRBJ2-2; D tentatively fits TRBD1 or TRBD2 (6 bases each). Trimming removed 5 bases from V and 2 bases from J, with 9 bases in between. The CDR3 sequence is 14 residues long. The germline V gene encodes CDR1 LNHDA and CDR2 SQIVND (reference sequence). The chain's CDR3 is CASSWGANTGELFF. CDR3 coding DNA: TGTGCCAGTAGTTGGGGGGCTAACACCGGGGAGCTGTTTTTT.

The gene calls are TRBV5-6 and TRBJ1-5; D is possibly TRBD1 (6 bases). The CDR3 is made up of 15 amino acids. CDR1 and CDR2 (germline): SGHDT, YYEEEE. V lost 0 bases, J lost 7 bases, and 14 bases lay in between. CDR3 residues: CASSLGGGSGQPQHF. The DNA for the CDR3 is TGTGCCAGCAGCTTGGGAGGGGGGAGCGGACAGCCCCAGCATTTT.

The chain carries TRBV28 and TRBJ2-7; the D gene could be TRBD1 or TRBD2 (7 bases each). The length of the CDR3 is 14 residues. In germline, CDR1 is MDHEN, CDR2 SYDVKM. V lost 6 bases to trimming and J lost 0 bases, with 12 bases between them. CDR3 region: CASSPGGDSYEQYF. The CDR3 DNA reads as TGTGCCAGCAGCCCAGGGGGGGACTCCTACGAGCAGTACTTC.

This chain uses TRBV11-2 with TRBJ2-1, with 7 positions matching TRBD1. This CDR3 contains 13 residues. Trimming at V came to 3 bases and at J to 4 bases, leaving 0 bases not matched to a gene. The germline V gene encodes CDR1 SGHAT and CDR2 FQNNGV. This CDR3 reads CASSLGQYNEQFF. The CDR3 DNA sequence: TGTGCCAGCAGCTTGGGACAGTACAATGAGCAGTTCTTC.

The rearrangement uses TRBV4-1 and TRBJ2-3; D remains unclear. Trimming stripped 1 base from V and 0 bases from J, with 8 bases between. This CDR3 region has 15 residues. CDR1 and CDR2 (germline): MGHRA, YSYEKL. The CDR3: CASSQVSPSTDTQYF. For the CDR3, the DNA is TGCGCCAGCAGCCAAGTTAGCCCCAGCACAGATACGCAGTATTTT.

The chain employs TRBV6-5 and TRBJ1-6; TRBD1 matches 9 bases. CDR1 is MNHEY and CDR2 is SVGAGI in the germline V gene. CDR3 length: 13 residues. The V gene end was trimmed by 6 bases and the J gene end by 14 bases; junction bases not matched to a gene: 8. The CDR3 DNA follows: TGTGCCAGCAGGGGACAGGGAGAGGGATCCCTCCACTTT. The encoded protein is CASRGQGEGSLHF.

This chain links TRBV9 with TRBJ2-1, with 8 bases fitting TRBD2. From germline, CDR1 is SGDLS and CDR2 YYNGEE. The ends lost 2 bases at V and 4 bases at J; junction bases unmatched: 5. The CDR3 extends over 15 amino acids. The CDR3 protein is CASSVGAGEYNEQFF. CDR3 DNA: TGTGCCAGCAGCGTTGGAGCGGGGGAGTACAATGAGCAGTTCTTC.

In its sample, this clone was seen a few times. This chain joins TRBV5-1 and TRBJ1-1; D is possibly TRBD1 (5 bases). The V end lost 2 bases, the J end lost 4 bases, and 9 bases lay between the germline ends. The CDR3 consists of 13 residues. CDR1 SGHRS and CDR2 YFSETQ come from the germline V gene. The DNA of the CDR3 is TGCGCCAGCAGCTTATATGGGGGCACTGAAGCTTTCTTT. Protein: CASSLYGGTEAFF.

This clone was counted once. The chain couples TRBV6-1 to TRBJ2-3, with 7 nucleotides matching TRBD2. Germline-derived CDR1 and CDR2 are MNHNS and SASEGT. The CDR3 contains 17 residues. Trimming cost V 2 bases and J 0 bases; bases outside gene matches: 8. The CDR3 DNA reads as TGTGCCAGCAGTGAAACAGCTAGCGGAGCTAGCACAGATACGCAGTATTTT. Its translation is CASSETASGASTDTQYF.

This chain uses TRBV5-1 with TRBJ1-5, with unresolved D. This CDR3 spans 17 amino acids. Between the trimmed V and J ends, which lost 4 bases and 6 bases, there was a span of 23 bases. Germline V gene sequence: CDR1 SGHRS, CDR2 YFSETQ. CDR3: CASSPVPDIGRAQPQHF. The CDR3 DNA sequence: TGCGCCAGCAGCCCGGTACCTGACATCGGGAGGGCTCAGCCCCAGCATTTT.